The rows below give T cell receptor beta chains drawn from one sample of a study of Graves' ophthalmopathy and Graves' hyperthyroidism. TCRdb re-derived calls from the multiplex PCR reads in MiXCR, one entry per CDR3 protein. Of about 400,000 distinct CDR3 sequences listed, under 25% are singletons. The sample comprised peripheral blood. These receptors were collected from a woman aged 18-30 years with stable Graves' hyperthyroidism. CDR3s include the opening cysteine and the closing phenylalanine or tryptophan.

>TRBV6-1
CASPYGLAGASQETQYF
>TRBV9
CASSVAVQETQYF
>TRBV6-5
CASSFRGMNTEAFF
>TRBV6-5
CASSSSKANSPLHF
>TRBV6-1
CASRPRRTESGANVLTF
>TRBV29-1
CSVALDGQDTEAFF
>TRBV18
CASSPPTNRETQYF
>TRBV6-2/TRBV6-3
CASSTDNQPQHF
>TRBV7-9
CASSPKGHRFTEAFF
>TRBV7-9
CASSLGSGLYGYTF
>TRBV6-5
CASSYGYYYGYTF
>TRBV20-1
CSARRWVVGIQPQHF
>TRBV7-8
CASSGTDGSTTQQYF
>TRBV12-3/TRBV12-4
CASSLGQSGFMNAEAFF
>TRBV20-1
CSALRGPSGSPLHF
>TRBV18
CASSPPHQETQYF